This T cell receptor beta chain emerged from a study of T cells in Graves' hyperthyroidism and ophthalmopathy. As for the study in general: Peripheral blood samples were taken at initial diagnosis, prior to any treatment.

V lost 5 bases and J lost 7, with 15 bases in between. The length of the CDR3 is 13 residues. Germline V gives CDR1 DFQATT, CDR2 SNEGSKA (reference sequence). Amplification of TCR beta CDR3 regions was performed using RNA transcripts as template. When the TCR CDR3 underwent first-round RT-PCR, the HTBI primer set was used. MiXCR was run by TCRdb on the multiplex PCR reads, yielding one entry per CDR3 protein. The data show some 560,000 distinct CDR3 sequences, about 15% seen once. Diagnostic assessment was based on clinical symptoms, serum thyroxine and TRAb, thyroid ultrasound and orbital computed tomography. PBMCs were obtained from roughly 10 ml fresh peripheral blood. This clonotype was found many times.

Sequencing was carried out using blood. The clonotype comes from a woman aged 40 to 49 with Graves' hyperthyroidism. This chain links TRBV20-1 with TRBJ2-1; no clear D gene. As DNA, the CDR3 is TGCAGTGCTCAGGACGGGCCGGAGAATGAGCAGTTCTTC. Its protein product is CSAQDGPENEQFF.